This record looks at one T cell receptor beta chain sequence and its context. Its cognate antigen has yet to be identified. Per-nucleotide qualities are absent, and no much larger clonotype sits a single base away. Peripheral blood CD8+ and CD4+ T cells from healthy donors, Susac syndrome patients and multiple sclerosis patients were profiled using high-throughput TCR beta sequencing. Recently defined diagnostic criteria for definite or probable disease were met by the Susac syndrome patients. CD8+ TEMRA cells were enriched by FACS, while bulk CD8+ and CD4+ T cells were purified by magnetic negative isolation. Blood was drawn into EDTA tubes, processed within 24 hours, and PBMCs were isolated by density gradient centrifugation. PBMCs intended for TCR sequencing were cryopreserved in liquid nitrogen and thawed later in a water bath at 37 degrees C. The sorted or isolated CD4+, CD8+ and CD8+ TEMRA cells reached a purity of at least 90%.

These data originate in a study of CD8 T cells in Susac syndrome (dated by TCRdb to between 2018 and 2021). As for the study more broadly: Of the Susac syndrome patients who were sequenced, eight or nine were in clinical remission while about six had clinically active disease. At the time of blood withdrawal, Susac syndrome patients were either therapy-naive, taking corticosteroids (with some also receiving IVIg), or on IVIg alone. The study used repertoire sequencing to test whether antigen drove CD8+ T cell activation and differentiation in Susac syndrome.

General conclusions and limits of the study: The CD4+ T cell repertoire of patients with Susac syndrome showed no detectable clonal expansion. The study acknowledged that relatively few individuals were included in the TCR sequencing and HLA analysis.

RNA was extracted with the RNeasy kit and about 0.5 to 1 ug was reverse transcribed using random hexamers. The immunoSEQ multiplex PCR assay, which covers 54 Vbeta and 13 Jbeta segments, was used to amplify TCR beta CDR3 regions. Bias from PCR amplification was corrected by using a synthetic template baseline for primer optimization and for computational correction. The published analysis was carried out like this. Reads were assigned to V, D and J genes according to IMGT and analyzed in immunoSEQ Analyzer, with only productive sequences retained. Clonality was calculated as one minus the Shannon entropy normalized by log2 of the number of productive unique sequences. Public and private clones were assessed among the 100 most prevalent clones of each patient and control. Clones were defined as Susac-specific if absent from the healthy and MS cohorts, from around 1,100 published viral clones and from other ImmuneACCESS disease sequences. TCRdb reworked the public reads: Q25 trimming with fastp, MiXCR clone assembly, productive beta chains retained. Merged by CDR3 protein, the rows form single entries marked with the most common genes and DNA. The V and J calls and clone size are TCRdb's, not the authors'. This sample gives about 140,000 distinct CDR3 sequences in total; 85% to 95% of them show up just once. The biggest ten clones account for 0.13% to 0.15% of the sample.

Sequences were obtained from CD4+ T cells from PBMCs. This clonotype was obtained from a human donor with Susac syndrome.

The CDR3 loop reads CASSQSGSSYNEQFF. The nucleotide sequence is TGTGCCAGCAGCCAATCGGGGAGCTCCTACAATGAGCAGTTCTTC. The V gene is TRBV3-1 and the J gene is TRBJ2-1, with a weak D call of TRBD2 (5 bases match). The junction shows trimming of 2 bases on V and 0 bases on J, plus 8 bases between the germline ends. The CDR3 measures 15 amino acids from cysteine to phenylalanine. Only the CDR3 DNA is retained, 45 bases long and in frame from the first base. CDR1 and CDR2 were assigned from the germline V gene (reference sequence) as LGHDT and YNNKEL.